These 23 T cell receptor beta chains came from one sample sequenced in a study of regulatory T cells in long-lasting Graves disease. Time point: persistent/refractory GD, antithyroid drugs over 5 years with positive TRAb. RNA isolated from PBMCs was used to make the TCR library. CDR3 regions were amplified by Arm-PCR using iRepertoire HTBI primers to build TCR beta libraries. TCRdb re-analysed the multiplex PCR reads in MiXCR, keeping a single row per CDR3 protein. Found here are roughly 450,000 distinct CDR3 sequences, less than 25% of them singletons; the top ten hold roughly 26%. The sequenced sample was peripheral blood mononuclear cells (PBMCs), obtained when the disease was refractory, from a patient treated with antithyroid drugs. These receptors were obtained from a female donor with Graves disease.

The chain combines TRBV3-1 with TRBJ2-1; 8 bases agree with TRBD2. Germline loops: CDR1 LGHDT, CDR2 YNNKEL (reference sequence). J was trimmed by 11 bases and V by 3 bases; bases with no gene match: 6. The CDR3 is 13 residues long. CDR3 region: CASSQSGGPQQFF. CDR3 coding DNA: TGTGCCAGCAGCCAGTCGGGAGGGCCCCAGCAGTTCTTC.

This clonotype was seen repeatedly, ten times or more. J is TRBJ2-5 and V is TRBV2; D may be TRBD1 (6 bases). Between the trimmed V and J ends, which lost 1 base and 2 bases, there was a span of 11 bases. Germline-derived CDR1 and CDR2 are SNHLY and FYNNEI. The CDR3 sequence is 15 residues long. CDR3 DNA: TGTGCCAGCAGTGAAGACGGGACACCTCAAGAGACCCAGTACTTC. As protein: CASSEDGTPQETQYF.

This chain uses TRBV18 with TRBJ1-1; D uncertain. The germline V gene encodes CDR1 KGHSH and CDR2 LQKENI. The germline V and J ends were trimmed by 3 bases and 0 bases, with 8 bases remaining between them. The CDR3 extends over 14 amino acids. The CDR3 loop is CASSPLGVNTEAFF. In DNA form, the CDR3 reads TGTGCCAGCTCACCTTTGGGAGTGAACACTGAAGCTTTCTTT.

The chain recombines TRBV11-2 with TRBJ2-2, with D possibly being TRBD2 (5 bases). The CDR3 spans 19 residues. V lost 0 bases to trimming and J lost 6 bases, with 23 bases between them. Germline CDR1 is SGHAT and CDR2 is FQNNGV. CDR3 protein: CASSLDSAYRWVRAGELFF. The CDR3 DNA reads TGTGCCAGCAGCTTAGATTCCGCCTACCGATGGGTGAGGGCCGGGGAGCTGTTTTTT.

This clonotype was counted at least ten times. The chain recombines TRBV6-2 or TRBV6-3 with TRBJ1-2; possible D gene TRBD1, 5 bases. This CDR3 has 14 amino acids. CDR1 and CDR2 from the germline V gene are MNHEY and SVGEGT. V dropped 3 bases and J dropped 4 bases, with 12 bases sitting between them. CDR3 loop: CASSYPDSPYGYTF. The CDR3 DNA reads as TGTGCCAGCAGTTATCCTGACAGCCCCTATGGCTACACCTTC.

A remark on this clonotype: Since no conserved phenylalanine or tryptophan closes the CDR3, a read error is the likely cause. This chain joins TRBV28 and TRBJ2-4, with 7 bases lining up with TRBD2. The V gene's germline CDR1 is MDHEN and CDR2 SYDVKM. J was trimmed by 9 bases and V by 5 bases; bases with no gene match: 10. The CDR3 sequence is 14 residues long. The CDR3 sequence is CASSAEGREGIQYV. CDR3 in DNA: TGTGCCAGCAGTGCGGAAGGGAGGGAAGGCATTCAGTACGTC.

This clonotype appeared many times. The chain uses TRBV28 and TRBJ1-6; tentatively, D is TRBD1 (6 bases). The CDR3 has 15 residues. V was trimmed by 6 bases and J by 10 bases, leaving 19 bases between them. Germline V lookup: CDR1 MDHEN, CDR2 SYDVKM. CDR3 sequence: CASSLLGGRESPLHF. The CDR3 DNA sequence: TGTGCCAGCAGCCTACTGGGGGGGCGTGAATCACCCCTCCACTTT.

The chain is built from TRBV27 and TRBJ2-7, with 9 bases lining up with TRBD1. The germline CDR1 and CDR2 sequences are MNHEY and SMNVEV (reference sequence). The CDR3 length is 16 residues. With 5 bases clipped from V and 3 bases from J, the junction kept 11 bases outside the gene matches. CDR3 nucleotides: TGTGCCAGCAGTATCAAACCGGGACAGGGATACTACGAGCAGTACTTC. Translation gives CASSIKPGQGYYEQYF.

This clonotype has ten or more counts. V and J are TRBV2 and TRBJ2-7; D is perhaps TRBD1 or TRBD2 (5 bases each). Trimming stripped 3 bases from V and 12 bases from J, with 12 bases between. Looked up from germline, CDR1 is SNHLY and CDR2 is FYNNEI. The CDR3 extends over 11 amino acids. The CDR3 loop is CASSDGTKPYF. CDR3 nucleotide sequence: TGTGCCAGCAGTGATGGGACGAAGCCGTACTTC.

This clonotype has ten or more counts. The chain recombines TRBV28 with TRBJ2-6; tentatively, D is TRBD1 (6 bases). V gave up 8 bases and J gave up 3 bases, with 23 bases separating them. Germline lookup yields CDR1 MDHEN and CDR2 SYDVKM. This CDR3 region has 18 residues. The DNA for the CDR3 is TGTGCCAGCGAATCAGGGGTGACTACAGTAGGTGGGGCCAACGTCCTGACTTTC. Translation: CASESGVTTVGGANVLTF.

V gene TRBV10-3 combines with J gene TRBJ2-2, with a weak D call TRBD1 (6 bases). CDR1 and CDR2 (germline): ENHRY, SYGVKD. Trimming removed 5 bases at V and 0 bases at J, with 10 bases between. The CDR3 contains 15 residues. CDR3 residues: CAISSGTTNTGELFF. In DNA form, the CDR3 reads TGTGCCATCAGTTCCGGGACAACGAACACCGGGGAGCTGTTTTTT.

The chain has TRBV6-1 and TRBJ1-1; D perhaps matches TRBD1 (5 bases). Trimming left V 11 bases short and J 3 bases short, with 13 bases between. The CDR3 is made up of 12 amino acids. Germline V gene lookup returns CDR1 MNHNS and CDR2 SASEGT. CDR3 protein: CAVLGADTEAFF. CDR3 DNA: TGTGCCGTCTTAGGGGCGGACACTGAAGCTTTCTTT.

This clonotype has ten or more counts. The chain joins TRBV6-2 or TRBV6-3 to TRBJ1-2; D is unclear. CDR1 and CDR2 (germline): MNHEY, SVGEGT. V lost 7 bases and J lost 2, with 8 bases in between. This CDR3 comprises 12 residues. The CDR3 protein is CASTLGNYGYTF. Written as DNA, the CDR3 is TGTGCCAGCACCCTAGGGAACTATGGCTACACCTTC.

With regard to this clonotype: A read error may explain this, as a much larger clone is one base away. The V and J genes are TRBV7-2 and TRBJ2-7; tentatively, D is TRBD2 (6 bases). The V gene lost 5 bases and the J gene lost 0 bases, with 14 bases spanning the gap. The germline V gene encodes CDR1 SGHTA and CDR2 FQGNSA. CDR3 length equals 15 residues. The CDR3, as DNA: TGTGCCAGCAGCGCTGGGGCGGGGAGCTCCTACGAGCAGTACTTC. Its protein product is CASSAGAGSSYEQYF.

This clonotype was detected ten times or more. The J gene is TRBJ1-1, the V gene TRBV4-3; the D gene is possibly TRBD1 (5 bases). The germline V gene has CDR1 LGHNA and CDR2 YSLEER. The CDR3 totals 13 residues. Trimming cost V 1 base and J 10 bases, with 13 bases left between them. CDR3 bases: TGCGCCAGCAGCCAAGCGGACCCGGGGACAGCTTTCTTT. It yields the protein CASSQADPGTAFF.

In this sample, this clonotype turned up many times. This chain uses TRBV20-1 with TRBJ1-4; no firm D call. The CDR3 is made up of 14 amino acids. CDR1 DFQATT and CDR2 SNEGSKA come from the germline V gene (reference sequence). Between the trimmed V and J ends, which lost 5 bases and 3 bases, there was a span of 13 bases. Written as DNA, the CDR3 is TGCAGTGCTGGGCAGCCCGTATCTAATGAAAAACTGTTTTTT. It codes for CSAGQPVSNEKLFF.

This clonotype was seen more than once but under ten times. V and J are TRBV20-1 and TRBJ2-1, with D perhaps being TRBD1 or TRBD2 (6 bases each). The CDR3 covers 17 residues. Trimming removed 2 bases at V and 7 bases at J, with 24 bases between. CDR1 and CDR2 (germline): DFQATT, SNEGSKA (reference sequence). CDR3 sequence (DNA): TGCAGTGCTAGATCCCGGAGGAGGGAGGCCAGGGGAAATGAGCAGTTCTTC. Translated, it gives CSARSRRREARGNEQFF.

The sample holds many counts of this clonotype. This chain links TRBV19 with TRBJ2-6; 8 positions agree with TRBD1. Germline V gene sequence: CDR1 LNHDA, CDR2 SQIVND (reference sequence). This CDR3 is built from 17 residues. With 6 bases clipped from V and 0 bases from J, the junction kept 7 bases outside the gene matches. CDR3 amino acids: CASSRTGMNSGANVLTF. The CDR3 nucleotides read TGTGCCAGTAGCCGGACAGGGATGAACTCTGGGGCCAACGTCCTGACTTTC.

This clonotype was observed at least ten times. The V gene is TRBV28, the J gene TRBJ2-7; D unclear. V was trimmed by 6 bases and J by 2 bases, leaving 8 bases between them. The CDR3 is 12 amino acids. Per germline, CDR1 MDHEN and CDR2 SYDVKM. This CDR3 is CASRKSPYEQYF. The CDR3 DNA reads TGTGCCAGCAGGAAGAGCCCCTACGAGCAGTACTTC.

The table lists this clonotype with a few counts. The V gene is TRBV7-9, the J gene TRBJ2-7; D unclear. With 1 base removed from V and 5 bases from J, the gap between germline ends came to 9 bases. Germline CDR1 reads SEHNR; CDR2 reads FQNEAQ (reference sequence). This CDR3 has 13 amino acids. CDR3 residues: CASSLEAFDEQYF. The CDR3 nucleotides are TGTGCCAGCAGCTTAGAGGCTTTCGACGAGCAGTACTTC.

Many counts were recorded for this clonotype. The chain couples TRBV28 to TRBJ2-7, with TRBD1 matching 7 bases. The CDR3 has 14 residues. Unmatched junction bases numbered 8, after V lost 3 bases and J lost 6 bases. The germline V gene has CDR1 MDHEN and CDR2 SYDVKM. Here the CDR3 DNA reads TGTGCCAGCAGTTTCGGGACAGATTTACGCGAGCAGTACTTC. Residues: CASSFGTDLREQYF.

The chain combines TRBV2 with TRBJ2-2; D remains unclear. V was clipped by 6 bases and J by 3 bases, with 14 bases between them. CDR1 SNHLY and CDR2 FYNNEI come from the germline V gene. The CDR3 is 15 amino acids. CDR3 in DNA: TGTGCCAGCAGGGTCGAGCAACTGGACACCGGGGAGCTGTTTTTT. Translation: CASRVEQLDTGELFF.

This clonotype was seen ten or more times. The rearrangement uses TRBV28 and TRBJ1-2; D remains unclear. This CDR3 has 14 residues. With 10 bases removed from V and 3 bases from J, the gap between germline ends came to 18 bases. Germline CDR1 is MDHEN and CDR2 is SYDVKM. The CDR3 loop reads CAIMRADSHYGYTF. The CDR3 DNA sequence: TGTGCCATTATGCGAGCGGACTCCCACTATGGCTACACCTTC.